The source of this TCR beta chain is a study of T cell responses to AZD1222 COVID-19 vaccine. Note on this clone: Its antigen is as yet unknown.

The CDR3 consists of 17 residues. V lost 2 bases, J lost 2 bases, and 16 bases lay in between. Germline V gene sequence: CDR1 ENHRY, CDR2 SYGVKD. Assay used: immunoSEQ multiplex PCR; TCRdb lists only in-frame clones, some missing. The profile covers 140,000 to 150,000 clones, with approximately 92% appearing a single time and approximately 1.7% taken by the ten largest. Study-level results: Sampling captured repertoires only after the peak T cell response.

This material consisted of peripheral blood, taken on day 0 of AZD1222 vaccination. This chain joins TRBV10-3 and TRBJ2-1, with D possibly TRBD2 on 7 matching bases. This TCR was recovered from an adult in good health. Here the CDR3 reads CAISEPGRGGPYNEQFF. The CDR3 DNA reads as TGTGCCATCAGTGAGCCCGGTAGGGGGGGACCCTACAATGAGCAGTTCTTC.